This TCR beta chain is from a study of blood T cell repertoires in COVID-19. At the level of the study: COVID-19 samples collected from the United States, Italy and Spain covered acute and convalescent phases.

The Seattle patients joined while their infection was active and were tracked longitudinally afterward. In the authors' workflow: Reference gene primer amplification gave estimated nucleated cell counts. Sequenced by immunoSEQ multiplex PCR; TCRdb stores in-frame clones only, minus some. V and J calls and clone size are those listed in that table; D and trimming were worked out from the DNA. Of roughly 440,000 clones detected, 70% to 90% appear once; the ten largest clones hold around 12%. This CDR3 spans 14 amino acids. Trimming left V 3 bases short and J 7 bases short, with 13 bases between. The germline V gene has CDR1 SNHLY and CDR2 FYNNEI.

The chain carries TRBV2 and TRBJ1-5; D is possibly TRBD1 (5 bases). The sequenced material came from peripheral blood. This clonotype was obtained from a woman in her forties or fifties with COVID-19, enrolled during active disease. CDR3 DNA sequence: TGTGCCAGCAGTGACGGGGGGACCGGGCAGCCCCAGCATTTT. It is translated as CASSDGGTGQPQHF. Using reference TRBV2 and TRBJ1-5 for the parts outside the CDR3, the full variable domain is EPEVTQTPSHQVTQMGQEVILRCVPISNHLYFYWYRQILGQKVEFLVSFYNNEISEKSEIFDDQFSVERPDGSNFTLKIRSTKLEDSAMYFCASSDGGTGQPQHFGDGTRLSIL.